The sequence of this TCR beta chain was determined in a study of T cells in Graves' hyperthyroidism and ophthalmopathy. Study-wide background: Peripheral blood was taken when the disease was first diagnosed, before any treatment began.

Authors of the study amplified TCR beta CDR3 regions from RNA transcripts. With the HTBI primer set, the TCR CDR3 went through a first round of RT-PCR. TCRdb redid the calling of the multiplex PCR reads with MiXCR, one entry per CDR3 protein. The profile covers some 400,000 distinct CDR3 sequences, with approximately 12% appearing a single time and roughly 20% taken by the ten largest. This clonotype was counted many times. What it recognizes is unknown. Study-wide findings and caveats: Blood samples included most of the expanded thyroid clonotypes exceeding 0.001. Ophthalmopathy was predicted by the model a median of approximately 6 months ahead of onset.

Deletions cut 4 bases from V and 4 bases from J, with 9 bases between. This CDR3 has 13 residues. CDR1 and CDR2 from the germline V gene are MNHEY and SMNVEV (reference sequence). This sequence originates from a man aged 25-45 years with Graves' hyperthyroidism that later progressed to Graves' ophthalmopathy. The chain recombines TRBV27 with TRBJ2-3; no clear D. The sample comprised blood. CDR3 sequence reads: CASSSPPADTQYF. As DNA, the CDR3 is TGTGCCAGCAGTTCCCCGCCCGCAGATACGCAGTATTTT.